The present T cell receptor (beta chain) was sequenced within a study of a mutant IDH1 vaccine in newly diagnosed glioma. Overall study: Onset of vaccination occurred 4-6 weeks following radiotherapy alone, or with temozolomide cycles.

The method was immunoSEQ multiplex PCR; TCRdb's version includes in-frame clones alone and lacks a portion of them. Among tens of thousands of clones listed, 65% were seen once. Of note for this clone: What it binds is not known.

Time point given: week 47, end of study. Every vaccination contained 300 ug of the mutant IDH1 20-mer peptide and was paired with topical imiquimod. Germline values: CDR1 SGHTA, CDR2 FQGNSA. The CDR3 length is 17 residues. V lost 1 base, J lost 4 bases, and 17 bases lay in between. Whole-study findings and limits: Top-clonotype changes in peripheral T cells seemed unrelated to pseudoprogression.

The gene calls are TRBV7-2 and TRBJ2-1, with D possibly being TRBD1 (5 bases). Sequences were derived from peripheral blood mononuclear cells (PBMCs), sampled from a glioma patient whose treatment included an IDH1 peptide vaccine. This sequence was found in a man aged 40-49 years with glioma. Some clones in this sample may be carry-over from other donors' samples. The CDR3 DNA follows: TGTGCCAGCAGCTTAGAGATCAGGGCCTCGCGGTACAATGAGCAGTTCTTC. This gives the protein CASSLEIRASRYNEQFF.